This T cell receptor beta chain emerged from a study of blood T cell repertoires in COVID-19. Study-wide context: Whether acute or convalescent, the COVID-19 samples came from the United States, Italy and Spain. Nucleic acid was either cDNA or gDNA, and it came from T cells, B-cell-depleted T cells, or PBMCs.

The ends were cut back, 5 bases at V and 7 bases at J, with 14 bases in the middle. Germline V gene lookup returns CDR1 LNHDA and CDR2 SQIVND (reference sequence). The CDR3 is 13 amino acids. Original processing notes: From reference gene primer amplification, estimates of nucleated cell counts were derived. Profiling relied on immunoSEQ multiplex PCR, and the TCRdb table lists in-frame clones only, not all of them. For V, J and clone size, that table is used; D and trimming come from the DNA. In the table there are fewer than 150,000 clones, more than 80% of which are singletons. This clone was seen a single time.

This receptor was identified in a human donor in a cohort sampled during active COVID-19. V and J are TRBV19 and TRBJ1-1; D may be TRBD1 (5 bases). Sequences were obtained from peripheral blood. As DNA, the CDR3 is TGTGCCAGTAGTCCTGGGAGGGGTATTGAAGCTTTCTTT. It translates to CASSPGRGIEAFF.